One and the same sample provided the 10 T cell receptor beta chains below, sequenced in a study of T cell responses to AZD1222 COVID-19 vaccine. TCRdb's copy holds only in-frame clones and misses some; the assay was immunoSEQ multiplex PCR. The sample has around 110,000 clones, around 94% seen once. Sequenced material: peripheral blood, taken on day 0 of AZD1222 vaccination. The receptors were gathered from an adult in good health.

This chain links TRBV30 with TRBJ1-6, with 7 nucleotides matching TRBD1. Per germline, CDR1 GTSNPN and CDR2 SVGIG (reference sequence). Trimming at V came to 2 bases and at J to 5 bases, leaving 3 bases not matched to a gene. There are 14 residues in the CDR3. The CDR3 DNA is TGTGCCTGGAGTACCGGGACAGATAATTCACCCCTCCACTTT. It yields the protein CAWSTGTDNSPLHF.

The CDR3 loop reads CAWSVAGGTEAFF. CDR3 coding DNA: TGTGCCTGGAGTGTGGCAGGGGGCACTGAAGCTTTCTTT. The gene calls are TRBV30 and TRBJ1-1; 7 bases match TRBD1. The CDR3 is made up of 13 amino acids. V trimming: 0 bases; J trimming: 4 bases; junction bases outside the gene matches: 2. Germline V gene lookup returns CDR1 GTSNPN and CDR2 SVGIG (reference sequence).

The chain combines TRBV6-2 or TRBV6-3 with TRBJ2-1; 9 positions match TRBD2. Germline CDR1 MNHEY, CDR2 SVGEGT. CDR3 length: 18 amino acids. V trimming: 4 bases; J trimming: 9 bases; junction bases outside the gene matches: 19. The CDR3 region is CASSSYAPGTSKDGEQFF. For the CDR3, the DNA is TGTGCCAGCAGTTCCTACGCTCCCGGGACTAGCAAAGACGGTGAGCAGTTCTTC.

V is TRBV6-2 or TRBV6-3 and J is TRBJ2-1; 14 nucleotides align to TRBD2. The ends lost 2 bases at V and 10 bases at J; junction bases unmatched: 10. The CDR3 totals 17 residues. Per the germline V gene, CDR1 is MNHEY and CDR2 is SVGEGT. The CDR3: CASSYPIGTSGRPEQFF. The CDR3 DNA is TGTGCCAGCAGTTACCCGATCGGGACTAGCGGGAGACCCGAGCAGTTCTTC.

This rearrangement joins TRBV5-8 to TRBJ1-5; 10 bases are a match to TRBD1. CDR1 is SGHTS, CDR2 YDEGEE, per germline. This CDR3 comprises 16 residues. After removal of 5 bases from V and 5 bases from J, the junction contained 10 bases not matched to a gene. The CDR3 reads CASRDGTGALYQPQHF. DNA of the CDR3: TGTGCCAGCAGGGACGGGACAGGGGCGTTATATCAGCCCCAGCATTTT.

The chain combines TRBV4-3 with TRBJ2-6; D ambiguous. Germline CDR1 and CDR2: LGHNA and YSLEER. The V gene lost 4 bases and the J gene lost 0 bases, with 10 bases spanning the gap. The CDR3 runs to 16 residues. The CDR3 sequence is CASSPRALSGANVLTF. The CDR3, as DNA: TGCGCCAGCAGCCCTCGGGCCCTCTCTGGGGCCAACGTCCTGACTTTC.

This clone turned up a few times. This chain joins TRBV27 and TRBJ2-2; D tentatively fits TRBD1 or TRBD2 (7 bases each). The V and J ends lost 5 bases and 4 bases respectively, with 14 bases between them. Germline V gene data show CDR1 as MNHEY and CDR2 as SMNVEV (reference sequence). The CDR3 runs to 15 residues. In nucleotides, the CDR3 is TGTGCCAGCAGTAGCCAGGGGGAGGGCACCGGGGAGCTGTTTTTT. Translation gives CASSSQGEGTGELFF.

The chain couples TRBV5-5 to TRBJ1-2, with TRBD1 matching over 9 bases. This CDR3 comprises 16 residues. Germline V gene sequence: CDR1 SGHKS, CDR2 YYEKEE (reference sequence). Germline trimming cut 4 bases from V and 5 bases from J; bases unmatched to any gene: 12. The CDR3 sequence is CASSLAPGTGRYGYTF. DNA of the CDR3: TGTGCCAGCAGCCTAGCGCCCGGGACAGGGAGATATGGCTACACCTTC.

DNA for the CDR3: TGTGCCAGCAGCTCTACAGGGTATGAAAAACTGTTTTTT. Translation: CASSSTGYEKLFF. The V gene is TRBV11-2, the J gene TRBJ1-4, with a weak D call TRBD1 (6 bases). CDR3 length: 13 amino acids. The ends were cut back, 4 bases at V and 6 bases at J, with 9 bases in the middle. Germline V gene sequence: CDR1 SGHAT, CDR2 FQNNGV.

This clone came up a few times. J is TRBJ2-7 and V is TRBV3-1 (or the pseudogene TRBV3-2), with unresolved D. The CDR3 has 13 amino acids. With 0 bases removed from V and 7 bases from J, the gap between germline ends came to 10 bases. CDR1 and CDR2 (germline): LGHDT, YNNKEL (reference sequence). The CDR3 region is CASSQDLTPEQYF. Written as DNA, the CDR3 is TGTGCCAGCAGCCAAGATTTGACCCCGGAGCAGTACTTC.